This TCR beta chain comes out of a study of blood T cells in healthy people across ages. At the level of the study: With template switching, about one barcoded beta molecule was captured per two T cells.

In the case of this clonotype: Its antigen is not known.

Each sample used at least 6 million PBMCs. A second PCR of 7 to 11 cycles used a sample-barcoded 5' primer and a J-beta primer mix. TCRdb reprocessed the 5' RACE reads with MiXCR, giving one entry per CDR3 protein. Of over 1,500,000 distinct CDR3 sequences listed, about 50% are singletons. Regarding the study as a whole: Getting older went along with TCR beta diversity per million T cells dropping roughly linearly.

The germline gives CDR1 MNHEY, CDR2 SVGEGT. CDR3 size: 14 residues. V shed 5 bases and J shed 9 bases, with 17 bases lying between them. The receptor's source is a woman between 35 and 50 years old in good health. V gene TRBV6-2 or TRBV6-3 combines with J gene TRBJ2-4; a possible D gene is TRBD2 (5 bases). The sequenced sample consisted of blood. Written as DNA, the CDR3 is TGTGCCAGCAGTGTCGGGCCTGGCGAGGGCATTCAGTACTTC. It specifies CASSVGPGEGIQYF.